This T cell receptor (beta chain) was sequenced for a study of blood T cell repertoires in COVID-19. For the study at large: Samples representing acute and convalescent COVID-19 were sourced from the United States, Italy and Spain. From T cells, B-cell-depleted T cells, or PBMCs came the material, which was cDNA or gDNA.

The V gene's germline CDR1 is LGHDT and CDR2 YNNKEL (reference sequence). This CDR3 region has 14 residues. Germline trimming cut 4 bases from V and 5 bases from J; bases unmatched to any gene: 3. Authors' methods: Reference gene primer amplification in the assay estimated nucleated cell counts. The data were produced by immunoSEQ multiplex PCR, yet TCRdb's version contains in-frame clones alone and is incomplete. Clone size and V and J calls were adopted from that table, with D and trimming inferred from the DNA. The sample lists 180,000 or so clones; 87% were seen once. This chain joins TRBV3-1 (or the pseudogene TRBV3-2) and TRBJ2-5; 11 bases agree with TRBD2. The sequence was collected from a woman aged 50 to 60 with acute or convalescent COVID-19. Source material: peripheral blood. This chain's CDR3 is CASSLGTSGETQYF. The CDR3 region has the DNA TGTGCCAGCAGCCTCGGGACTAGCGGCGAGACCCAGTACTTC.